These T cell receptor beta chains were read from a single sample in a study of graft-versus-host responses after intestinal transplantation. Measured with immunoSEQ multiplex PCR; TCRdb has only the in-frame clones, and not every one. The sample yields some 13,000 clones, over 30% seen once. The sample was alloreactive CD4+ T cells from a mixed lymphocyte reaction culture, taken before intestinal transplant. All receptors derive from a human patient who received an intestinal transplant. Both conserved end residues are part of each CDR3.

j_gene | v_gene | CDR3aa
TRBJ2-1 | TRBV10-3 | CAITTLAGGRHGEQFF
TRBJ1-2 | TRBV30 | CAWSTGYAGYTF
TRBJ1-2 | TRBV30 | CAGNLEAGGGYTF
TRBJ2-3 | TRBV7-2 | CASSLWGTGANPGYF
TRBJ2-4 | TRBV10-3 | CAISESGGTNIQYF
TRBJ2-7 | TRBV7-9 | CASSQYSREAEQYF
TRBJ2-1 | TRBV2 | CASSRQGNNEQFF
TRBJ1-4 | TRBV5-4 | CASSLMGTRANEKLFF
TRBJ2-1 | TRBV9 | CASSTAGGGSYNEQFF
TRBJ2-7 | TRBV7-2 | CASTLAAGQGSYEQYF
TRBJ2-7 | TRBV6-5 | CASGVQGTSSYEQYF
TRBJ1-6 | TRBV2 | CASGLIPSGTGGSPLHF
TRBJ2-7 | TRBV6-5 | CASRGQGAYEQYF
TRBJ1-2 | TRBV7-2 | CASSQVTGDYGYTF
TRBJ2-3 | TRBV5-1 | CASSLGLADTDTQYF
TRBJ1-6 | TRBV4-3 | CASSQVDREGSPLHF
TRBJ2-6 | TRBV27 | CASRNQGAGANVMTF
TRBJ2-6 | TRBV10-3 | CAIRVEGRNLSGANVLTF
TRBJ1-2 | TRBV7-9 | CASSLTNPDRGRAIGYTF
TRBJ2-7 | TRBV18 | CASSPPGGGVYEQYF
TRBJ2-3 | TRBV13 | CASSFRDRVTDTQYF
TRBJ1-1 | TRBV4-1 | CASSQKILNTEAFF
TRBJ2-7 | TRBV13 | CASSFRPESSYEQYF
TRBJ1-5 | TRBV6-5 | CASSFGRNQPQHF
TRBJ2-3 | TRBV19 | CASSMGSAGDTQYF
TRBJ2-1 | TRBV7-2 | CASSLAPTSYNEQFF
TRBJ2-3 | TRBV25-1 | CASSVTSGGVTDTQYF
TRBJ1-5 | TRBV6-1 | CASSGRQGSGPTQPQHF
TRBJ1-2 | TRBV19 | CASRRQGEDYGYTF
TRBJ1-2 | TRBV9 | CASSVPGDRGYGYTF
TRBJ1-1 | TRBV19 | CASSMRGEAEAFF
TRBJ2-1 | TRBV7-2 | CASSYGLAGVWNEQFF